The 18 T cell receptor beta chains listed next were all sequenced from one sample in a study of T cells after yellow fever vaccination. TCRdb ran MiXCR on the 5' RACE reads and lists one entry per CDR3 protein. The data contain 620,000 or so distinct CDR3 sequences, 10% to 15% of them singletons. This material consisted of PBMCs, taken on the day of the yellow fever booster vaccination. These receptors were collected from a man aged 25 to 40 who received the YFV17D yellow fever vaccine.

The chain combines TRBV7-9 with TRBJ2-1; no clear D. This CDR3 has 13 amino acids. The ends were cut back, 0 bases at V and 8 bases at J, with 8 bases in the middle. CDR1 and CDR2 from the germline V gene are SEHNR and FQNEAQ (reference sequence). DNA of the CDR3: TGTGCCAGCAGCTTAGCGCAAAGGGATGAGCAGTTCTTC. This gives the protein CASSLAQRDEQFF.

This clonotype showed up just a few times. DNA of the CDR3: TGCGCCAGCAGCTCTAGCGGGACAAGGGATACGCAGTATTTT. Protein: CASSSSGTRDTQYF. The rearrangement joins TRBV5-1 to TRBJ2-3; 9 bases fit TRBD2. Germline V gene lookup returns CDR1 SGHRS and CDR2 YFSETQ. V lost 3 bases, J lost 6 bases, and 5 bases stayed unmatched. CDR3 length: 14 amino acids.

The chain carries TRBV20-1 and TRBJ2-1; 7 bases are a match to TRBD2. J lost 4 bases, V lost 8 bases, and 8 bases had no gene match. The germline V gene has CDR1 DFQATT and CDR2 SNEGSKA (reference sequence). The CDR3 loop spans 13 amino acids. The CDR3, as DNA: TGCAGTCCGTTTGGGGGGGTGTACAATGAGCAGTTCTTC. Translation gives CSPFGGVYNEQFF.

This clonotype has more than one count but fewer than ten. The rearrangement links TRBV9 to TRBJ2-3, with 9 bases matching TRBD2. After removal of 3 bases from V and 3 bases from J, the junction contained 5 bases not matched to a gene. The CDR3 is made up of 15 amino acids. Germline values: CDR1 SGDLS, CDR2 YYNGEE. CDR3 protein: CASSGGTSLTDTQYF. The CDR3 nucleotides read TGTGCCAGCAGCGGCGGGACTAGCCTAACAGATACGCAGTATTTT.

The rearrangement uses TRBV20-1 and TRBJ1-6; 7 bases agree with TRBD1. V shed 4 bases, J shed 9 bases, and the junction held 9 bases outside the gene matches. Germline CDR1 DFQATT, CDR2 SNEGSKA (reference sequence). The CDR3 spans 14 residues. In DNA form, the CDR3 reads TGCAGTGCTACGGGACAGCGTGTCGGTTCACCCCTCCACTTT. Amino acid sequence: CSATGQRVGSPLHF.

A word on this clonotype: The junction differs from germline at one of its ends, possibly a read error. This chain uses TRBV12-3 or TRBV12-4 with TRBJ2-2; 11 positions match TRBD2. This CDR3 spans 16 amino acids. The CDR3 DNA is TGTGCCAGCAGTCTAGCGGGAGGAGGACGGACCGGGGAGCTGTTTTTT. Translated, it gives CASSLAGGGRTGELFF.

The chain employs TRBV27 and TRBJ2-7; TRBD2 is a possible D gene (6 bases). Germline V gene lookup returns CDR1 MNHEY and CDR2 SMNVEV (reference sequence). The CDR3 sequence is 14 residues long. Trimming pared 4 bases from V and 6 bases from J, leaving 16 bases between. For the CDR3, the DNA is TGTGCCAGCAGTTCCCGACTAGAGAACGTCGAGCAGTACTTC. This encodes CASSSRLENVEQYF.

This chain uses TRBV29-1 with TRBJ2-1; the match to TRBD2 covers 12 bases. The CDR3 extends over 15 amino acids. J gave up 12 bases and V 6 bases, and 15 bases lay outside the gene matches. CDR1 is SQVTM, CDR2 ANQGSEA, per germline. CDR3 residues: CSVDGRLAGAWGQFF. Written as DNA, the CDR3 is TGCAGCGTCGACGGCAGACTAGCGGGAGCTTGGGGGCAGTTCTTC.

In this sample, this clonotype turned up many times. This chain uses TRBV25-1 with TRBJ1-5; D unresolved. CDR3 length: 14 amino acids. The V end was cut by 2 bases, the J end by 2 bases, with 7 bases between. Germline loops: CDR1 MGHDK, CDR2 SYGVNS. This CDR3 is CASSEGLGNQPQHF. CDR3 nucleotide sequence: TGTGCCAGCAGTGAAGGTCTGGGCAATCAGCCCCAGCATTTT.

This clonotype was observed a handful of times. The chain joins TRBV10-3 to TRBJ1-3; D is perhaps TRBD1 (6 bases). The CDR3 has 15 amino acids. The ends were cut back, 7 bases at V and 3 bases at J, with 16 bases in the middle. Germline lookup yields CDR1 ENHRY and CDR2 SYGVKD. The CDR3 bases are TGTGCCATCAATCCGGTACAGGGAAGTGGAAACACCATATATTTT. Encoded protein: CAINPVQGSGNTIYF.

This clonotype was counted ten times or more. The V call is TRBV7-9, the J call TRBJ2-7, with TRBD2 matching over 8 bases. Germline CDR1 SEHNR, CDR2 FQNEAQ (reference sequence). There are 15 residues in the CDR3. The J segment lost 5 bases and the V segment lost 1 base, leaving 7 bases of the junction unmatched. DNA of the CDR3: TGTGCCAGCAGCTTAGTTTCGGGAGGGCCGGACGAGCAGTACTTC. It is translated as CASSLVSGGPDEQYF.

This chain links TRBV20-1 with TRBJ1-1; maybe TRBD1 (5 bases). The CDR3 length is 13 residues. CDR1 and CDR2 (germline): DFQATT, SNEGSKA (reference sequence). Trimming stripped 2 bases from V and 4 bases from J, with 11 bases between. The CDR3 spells CSARLGGGTEAFF. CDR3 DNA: TGCAGTGCTAGACTTGGGGGGGGCACTGAAGCTTTCTTT.

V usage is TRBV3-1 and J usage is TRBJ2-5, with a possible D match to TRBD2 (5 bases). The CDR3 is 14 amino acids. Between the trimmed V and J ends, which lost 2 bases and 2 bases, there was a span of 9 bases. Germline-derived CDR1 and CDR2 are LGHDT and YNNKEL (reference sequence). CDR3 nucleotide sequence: TGTGCCAGCAGCCAACGAACTAGACAAGAGACCCAGTACTTC. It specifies CASSQRTRQETQYF.

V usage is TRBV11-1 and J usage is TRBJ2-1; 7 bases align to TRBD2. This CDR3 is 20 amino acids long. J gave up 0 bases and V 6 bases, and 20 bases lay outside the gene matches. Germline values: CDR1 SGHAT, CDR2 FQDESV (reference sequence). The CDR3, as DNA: TGTGCCAGCAGTCATCCTTCTGCAGGGATAGCGGGTAGCTCCTACAATGAGCAGTTCTTC. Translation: CASSHPSAGIAGSSYNEQFF.

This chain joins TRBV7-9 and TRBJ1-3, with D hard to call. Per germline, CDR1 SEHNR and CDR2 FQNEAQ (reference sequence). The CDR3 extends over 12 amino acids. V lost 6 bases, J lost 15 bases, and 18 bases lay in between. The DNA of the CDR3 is TGTGCCAGCAGTTTCCAGACCGCCGAACCATATTTT. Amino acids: CASSFQTAEPYF.

This chain's CDR3 is CSASRSGEKLFF. The DNA for the CDR3 is TGCAGTGCTAGTAGGTCCGGTGAAAAACTGTTTTTT. This chain connects TRBV20-1 to TRBJ1-4; D remains unclear. Germline V CDR1 and CDR2: DFQATT, SNEGSKA (reference sequence). Trimming took off 3 bases at V and 7 bases at J, with 9 bases between the two ends. The CDR3 spans 12 residues.

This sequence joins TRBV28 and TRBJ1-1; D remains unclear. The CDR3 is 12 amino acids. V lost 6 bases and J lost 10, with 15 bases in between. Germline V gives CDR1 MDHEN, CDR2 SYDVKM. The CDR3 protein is CASSQPGRGAFF. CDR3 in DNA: TGTGCCAGCAGCCAGCCCGGGAGAGGAGCTTTCTTT.

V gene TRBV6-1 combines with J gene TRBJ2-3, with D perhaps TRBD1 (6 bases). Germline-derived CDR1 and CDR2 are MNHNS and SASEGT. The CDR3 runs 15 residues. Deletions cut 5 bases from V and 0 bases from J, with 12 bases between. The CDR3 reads CASSLPQGSTDTQYF. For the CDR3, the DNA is TGTGCCAGCAGTCTCCCACAGGGCAGCACAGATACGCAGTATTTT.